This record covers a single T cell receptor beta chain. The sample is drawn from a study of blood T cell repertoires in COVID-19. At the level of the study: The analysed material was cDNA or gDNA that came from T cells, B-cell-depleted T cells, or PBMCs.

How the authors handled the data: Nucleated cell number was recorded as an estimate derived from reference gene primer amplification. The protocol was immunoSEQ multiplex PCR, while the TCRdb copy is restricted to in-frame clones and leaves out a portion. V and J calls and clone size are copied from that table; D and trimming were computed from the DNA. The top ten hold approximately 31% of the sample, which has approximately 69,000 clones, around 90% seen once. V was clipped by 2 bases and J by 4 bases, with 14 bases between them. The CDR3 is made up of 15 amino acids. CDR1 MNHNS and CDR2 SASEGT come from the germline V gene.

This TCR derives from a man aged 50 to 59 with acute or convalescent COVID-19. The sample taken for sequencing was peripheral blood. The chain uses TRBV6-1 and TRBJ1-2, with a possible D match to TRBD1 (5 bases). The CDR3 reads CASSELVTVTYGYTF. Written as DNA, the CDR3 is TGTGCCAGCAGTGAATTGGTGACAGTAACCTATGGCTACACCTTC.